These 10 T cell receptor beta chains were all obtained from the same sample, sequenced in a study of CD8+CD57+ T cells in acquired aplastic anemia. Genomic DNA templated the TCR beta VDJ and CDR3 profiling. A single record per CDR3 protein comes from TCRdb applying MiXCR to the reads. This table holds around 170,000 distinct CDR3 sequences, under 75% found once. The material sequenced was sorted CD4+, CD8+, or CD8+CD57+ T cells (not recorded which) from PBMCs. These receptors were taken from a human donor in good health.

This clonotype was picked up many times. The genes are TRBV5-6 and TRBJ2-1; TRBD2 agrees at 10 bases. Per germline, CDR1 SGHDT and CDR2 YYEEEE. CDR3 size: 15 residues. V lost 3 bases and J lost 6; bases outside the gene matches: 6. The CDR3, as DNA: TGTGCCAGCAGCTCCCAGCGGGAGGGCTTCAATGAGCAGTTCTTC. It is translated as CASSSQREGFNEQFF.

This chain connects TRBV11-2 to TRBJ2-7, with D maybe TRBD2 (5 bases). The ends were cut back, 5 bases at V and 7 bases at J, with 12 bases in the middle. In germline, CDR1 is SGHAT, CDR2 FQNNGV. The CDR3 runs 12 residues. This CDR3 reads CASSPFGEEQYF. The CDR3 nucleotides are TGTGCCAGCAGCCCGTTCGGGGAAGAGCAGTACTTC.

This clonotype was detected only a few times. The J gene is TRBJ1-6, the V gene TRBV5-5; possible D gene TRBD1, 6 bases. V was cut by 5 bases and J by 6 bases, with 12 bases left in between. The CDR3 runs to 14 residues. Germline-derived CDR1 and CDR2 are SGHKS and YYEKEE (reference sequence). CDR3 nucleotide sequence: TGTGCCAGCAGGACACAGGGCTTTAATTCACCCCTCCACTTT. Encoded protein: CASRTQGFNSPLHF.

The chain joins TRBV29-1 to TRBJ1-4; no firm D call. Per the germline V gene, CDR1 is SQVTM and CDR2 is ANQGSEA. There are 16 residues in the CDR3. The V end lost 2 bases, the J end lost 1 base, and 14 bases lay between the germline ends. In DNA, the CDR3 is TGCAGCGTTGAATCGAACAGCCCAAGAACTAATGAAAAACTGTTTTTT. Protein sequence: CSVESNSPRTNEKLFF.

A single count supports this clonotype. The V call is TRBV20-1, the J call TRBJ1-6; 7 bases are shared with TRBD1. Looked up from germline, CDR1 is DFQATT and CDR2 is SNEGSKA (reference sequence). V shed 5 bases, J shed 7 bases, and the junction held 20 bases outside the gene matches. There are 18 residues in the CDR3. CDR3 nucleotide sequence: TGCAGTGCTGGCCTGGGGGGAGGGGGCGGTCGACGGAATTCACCCCTCCACTTT. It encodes CSAGLGGGGGRRNSPLHF.

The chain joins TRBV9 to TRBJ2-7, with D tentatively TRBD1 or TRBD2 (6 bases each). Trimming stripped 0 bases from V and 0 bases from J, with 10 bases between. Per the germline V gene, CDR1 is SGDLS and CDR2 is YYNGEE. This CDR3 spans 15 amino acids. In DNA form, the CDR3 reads TGTGCCAGCAGCGTAGAAAAGGGGGGCTCCTACGAGCAGTACTTC. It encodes CASSVEKGGSYEQYF.

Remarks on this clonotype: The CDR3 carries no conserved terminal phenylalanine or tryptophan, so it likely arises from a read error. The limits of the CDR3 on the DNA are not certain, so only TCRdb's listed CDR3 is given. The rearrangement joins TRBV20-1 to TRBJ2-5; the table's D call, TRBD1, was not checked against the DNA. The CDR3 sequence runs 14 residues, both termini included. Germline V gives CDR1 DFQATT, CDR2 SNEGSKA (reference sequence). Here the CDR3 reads CSSDREAYGYTFGS.

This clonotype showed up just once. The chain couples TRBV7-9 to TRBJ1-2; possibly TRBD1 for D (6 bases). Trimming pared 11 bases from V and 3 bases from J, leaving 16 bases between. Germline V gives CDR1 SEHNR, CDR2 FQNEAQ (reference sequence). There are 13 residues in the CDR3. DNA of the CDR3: TGTGCCTTCAAAAACAGGGACGACTATGGCTACACCTTC. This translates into CAFKNRDDYGYTF.

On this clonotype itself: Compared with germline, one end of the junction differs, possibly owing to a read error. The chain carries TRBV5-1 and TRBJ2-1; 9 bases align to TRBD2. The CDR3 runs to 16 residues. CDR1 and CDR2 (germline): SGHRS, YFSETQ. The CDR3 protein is CASLAVSPSGNNEQFF. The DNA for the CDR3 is TGTGCCAGCCTAGCAGTTTCGCCTAGCGGGAACAATGAGCAGTTCTTC.

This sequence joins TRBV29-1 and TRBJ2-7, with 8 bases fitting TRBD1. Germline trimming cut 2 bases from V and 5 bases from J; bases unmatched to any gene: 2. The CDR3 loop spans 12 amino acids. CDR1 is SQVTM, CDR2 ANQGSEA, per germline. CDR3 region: CSVEQGANEQYF. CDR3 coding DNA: TGCAGCGTTGAACAGGGGGCGAACGAGCAGTACTTC.